The 29 T cell receptor beta chains reported below all come from one sample, sequenced in a study of identical twins. TCRdb independently ran MiXCR on the 5' RACE reads; one entry per CDR3 protein. Among 600,000 to 800,000 distinct CDR3 sequences listed, around 21% were seen once. These same data were also listed under a study on T cells expressing NK-cell markers.

The sequenced material came from PBMCs. The receptors originated from a woman aged 18-30 years in good health.

As regards this clonotype: The junction departs from the called germline gene at one end, perhaps through a read error. The rearrangement joins TRBV7-9 to TRBJ2-1, with 11 bases fitting TRBD2. CDR3 size: 14 residues. Germline lookup yields CDR1 SEHNR and CDR2 FQNEAQ (reference sequence). As DNA, the CDR3 is TGTGCCAGCAACTTAGCGGGAGGGCCCAATGAGCAGTTCTTC. As protein: CASNLAGGPNEQFF.

There are many counts of this clonotype. The chain employs TRBV12-3 or TRBV12-4 and TRBJ2-3; D perhaps matches TRBD2 (6 bases). V was cut by 5 bases and J by 0 bases, with 21 bases left in between. The CDR3 runs 18 residues. The CDR3 DNA follows: TGTGCCAGCAGTCGGGGACTCAAGTGGGGGTTCAGCACAGATACGCAGTATTTT. Protein: CASSRGLKWGFSTDTQYF.

The chain employs TRBV2 and TRBJ2-3; 10 bases agree with TRBD2. The CDR3 extends over 18 amino acids. Germline CDR1 and CDR2: SNHLY and FYNNEI. CDR3: CTISPTDTSGDRTDTQYF. CDR3 bases: TGTACCATCAGTCCTACAGATACTAGCGGGGATCGCACAGATACGCAGTATTTT.

This clonotype occurred a few times. DNA of the CDR3: TGTGCCACCCAAGTAATCGGCACAGATACGCAGTATTTT. Protein sequence: CATQVIGTDTQYF. This chain uses TRBV27 with TRBJ2-3; D remains ambiguous. Germline V gene lookup returns CDR1 MNHEY and CDR2 SMNVEV (reference sequence). The CDR3 covers 13 residues. The V end was cut by 10 bases, the J end by 1 base, with 12 bases between.

This clonotype was counted only a few times. The gene calls are TRBV9 and TRBJ2-3, with 8 bases aligning to TRBD2. Germline loops: CDR1 SGDLS, CDR2 YYNGEE. The CDR3 is 14 residues long. J was trimmed by 2 bases and V by 2 bases; bases with no gene match: 1. The CDR3 DNA follows: TGTGCCAGCAGCGTTAGCGGGGTCACAGATACGCAGTATTTT. It yields the protein CASSVSGVTDTQYF. Variable domain in full (rest from reference TRBV9 and TRBJ2-3): DSGVTQTPKHLITATGQRVTLRCSPRSGDLSVYWYQQSLDQGLQFLIQYYNGEERAKGNILERFSAQQFPDLHSELNLSSLELGDSALYFCASSVSGVTDTQYFGPGTRLTVL.

This chain uses TRBV12-3 or TRBV12-4 with TRBJ2-3, with 13 positions matching TRBD2. The CDR3 totals 16 residues. J was trimmed by 5 bases and V by 7 bases; bases with no gene match: 9. DNA for the CDR3: TGTGCCAGCACCCGACTAGCGGGAGGAGTTATAGATACGCAGTATTTT. It specifies CASTRLAGGVIDTQYF.

A few counts support this clonotype. V usage is TRBV27 and J usage is TRBJ1-1; 7 bases align to TRBD1. Germline V gene sequence: CDR1 MNHEY, CDR2 SMNVEV (reference sequence). The V segment lost 5 bases and the J segment 4 bases; nucleotides outside the gene matches: 7. The CDR3 is 14 amino acids. CDR3 nucleotides: TGTGCCAGCAGTCTACAGGGGTTGGGCACTGAAGCTTTCTTT. This codes for CASSLQGLGTEAFF.

This clonotype was recorded at least ten times. The chain combines TRBV5-1 with TRBJ1-1; D remains unclear. The CDR3 sequence is 14 residues long. The germline V gene encodes CDR1 SGHRS and CDR2 YFSETQ. Trimming took off 4 bases at V and 5 bases at J, with 15 bases between the two ends. The CDR3 DNA reads TGCGCCAGCAGCGGAGGAACTCAAGGGACTGAAGCTTTCTTT. This encodes CASSGGTQGTEAFF.

Ten or more counts support this clonotype. J is TRBJ1-2 and V is TRBV29-1; the D gene is possibly TRBD1 (6 bases). The CDR3 is made up of 13 amino acids. Germline V CDR1 and CDR2: SQVTM, ANQGSEA. Trimming stripped 7 bases from V and 2 bases from J, with 14 bases between. CDR3 loop: CSARKQGNYGYTF. The CDR3 bases are TGCAGCGCACGAAAACAGGGAAACTATGGCTACACCTTC.

The chain combines TRBV5-1 with TRBJ2-3; D ambiguous. V was clipped by 4 bases and J by 0 bases, with 9 bases between them. Germline V gene lookup returns CDR1 SGHRS and CDR2 YFSETQ. CDR3 size: 14 residues. The CDR3 loop is CASSVLRSTDTQYF. DNA for the CDR3: TGCGCCAGCAGCGTTCTGCGGAGCACAGATACGCAGTATTTT.

The sample holds a few counts of this clonotype. The rearrangement joins TRBV5-1 to TRBJ2-2, with 7 bases that match TRBD2. With 4 bases clipped from V and 0 bases from J, the junction kept 3 bases outside the gene matches. CDR1 SGHRS and CDR2 YFSETQ come from the germline V gene. This CDR3 spans 15 amino acids. The CDR3 sequence is CASSRDYSNTGELFF. In DNA form, the CDR3 reads TGCGCCAGCAGCCGGGACTACTCGAACACCGGGGAGCTGTTTTTT.

This clonotype has a handful of counts. The chain employs TRBV20-1 and TRBJ1-6, with D perhaps matching TRBD1 (5 bases). The CDR3 totals 15 residues. Germline CDR1 reads DFQATT; CDR2 reads SNEGSKA (reference sequence). Trimming left V 1 base short and J 7 bases short, with 14 bases between. The CDR3 region is CSARVGGSGNSPLHF. CDR3 nucleotides: TGCAGTGCTAGAGTTGGGGGTAGCGGGAATTCACCCCTCCACTTT.

This clonotype was observed at least ten times. The chain recombines TRBV11-2 with TRBJ2-7; D possibly uses TRBD1 or TRBD2 (5 bases each). The CDR3 loop spans 15 amino acids. CDR1 SGHAT and CDR2 FQNNGV come from the germline V gene. Trimming left V 4 bases short and J 3 bases short, with 16 bases between. The DNA of the CDR3 is TGTGCCAGCAGCTCGCCCGGGGCGCTGGGCTACGAGCAGTACTTC. It translates to CASSSPGALGYEQYF.

This clonotype showed up just a few times. The rearrangement joins TRBV12-3 or TRBV12-4 to TRBJ2-1, with 12 bases that match TRBD2. The trim removed 1 base at V and 12 bases at J, leaving 7 bases unmatched. The CDR3 spans 15 residues. The DNA of the CDR3 is TGTGCCAGCAGTTTAGGACTAGCGGGAGTAACGGGGCAGTTCTTC. Amino acids: CASSLGLAGVTGQFF.

V gene TRBV9 combines with J gene TRBJ2-4; D uncertain. V lost 0 bases to trimming and J lost 6 bases, with 10 bases between them. This CDR3 spans 14 amino acids. CDR1 is SGDLS, CDR2 YYNGEE, per germline. DNA for the CDR3: TGTGCCAGCAGCGTAGATGTAGAGAGAAACATTCAGTACTTC. It codes for CASSVDVERNIQYF. Supplemented by reference TRBV9 and TRBJ2-4, the full variable domain reads DSGVTQTPKHLITATGQRVTLRCSPRSGDLSVYWYQQSLDQGLQFLIQYYNGEERAKGNILERFSAQQFPDLHSELNLSSLELGDSALYFCASSVDVERNIQYFGAGTRLSVL.

The CDR3 here is CASSPPGTANYGYTF. The CDR3 DNA follows: TGTGCCAGCAGCCCCCCGGGGACAGCTAACTATGGCTACACCTTC. This sequence joins TRBV7-9 and TRBJ1-2, with TRBD1 matching over 7 bases. Unmatched junction bases numbered 6, after V lost 5 bases and J lost 0 bases. Germline values: CDR1 SEHNR, CDR2 FQNEAQ (reference sequence). The CDR3 sequence is 15 residues long.

A few counts support this clonotype. The J gene is TRBJ2-1, the V gene TRBV5-1; 8 nucleotides align to TRBD2. Germline values: CDR1 SGHRS, CDR2 YFSETQ. J was trimmed by 10 bases and V by 4 bases; bases with no gene match: 4. The CDR3 covers 12 residues. For the CDR3, the DNA is TGCGCCAGCAGCGCCGGGACTAGGGAGCAGTTCTTC. Its protein is CASSAGTREQFF.

This clonotype was seen ten or more times. The rearrangement uses TRBV20-1 and TRBJ2-7; D perhaps matches TRBD2 (5 bases). Germline V CDR1 and CDR2: DFQATT, SNEGSKA (reference sequence). The CDR3 is 12 amino acids. Trimming stripped 1 base from V and 7 bases from J, with 11 bases between. CDR3 residues: CSARGGDREQYF. In DNA form, the CDR3 reads TGCAGTGCTAGAGGGGGAGATCGTGAGCAGTACTTC.

This clonotype occurred many times. The V call is TRBV12-3 or TRBV12-4, the J call TRBJ2-7; possible D gene TRBD1, 6 bases. The CDR3 loop spans 14 amino acids. The V gene lost 6 bases and the J gene lost 0 bases, with 12 bases spanning the gap. This CDR3 is CASRIGQSSYEQYF. The CDR3 coding sequence is TGTGCCAGCAGGATTGGACAGAGCTCCTACGAGCAGTACTTC.

This clonotype was counted at least ten times. This chain's CDR3 is CASSTGTSALSYNEQFF. The DNA of the CDR3 is TGCGCCAGCAGCACGGGGACTAGCGCCTTATCCTACAATGAGCAGTTCTTC. The chain employs TRBV5-1 and TRBJ2-1; 10 bases fit TRBD2. The CDR3 loop spans 17 amino acids. V lost 4 bases, J lost 1 base, and 8 bases stayed unmatched. CDR1 and CDR2 from the germline V gene are SGHRS and YFSETQ.

This clonotype was counted many times. The chain employs TRBV12-3 or TRBV12-4 and TRBJ2-7; D is possibly TRBD1 or TRBD2 (5 bases each). Trimming left V 6 bases short and J 2 bases short, with 8 bases between. The CDR3 length is 12 residues. This CDR3 reads CASRGPTYEQYF. CDR3 bases: TGTGCCAGCAGGGGACCCACCTACGAGCAGTACTTC.

V usage is TRBV10-1 and J usage is TRBJ2-2; D is ambiguous. The V end lost 3 bases, the J end lost 0 bases, and 11 bases lay between the germline ends. The CDR3 is 16 residues long. From germline, CDR1 is WNHNN and CDR2 SYGVQD (reference sequence). CDR3 DNA: TGCGCCAGCAGTGATAGACGGAAAGCGAACACCGGGGAGCTGTTTTTT. Its protein product is CASSDRRKANTGELFF.

A few counts support this clonotype. V is TRBV29-1 and J is TRBJ1-1; a possible D gene is TRBD1 (6 bases). Trimming stripped 6 bases from V and 4 bases from J, with 15 bases between. Germline-derived CDR1 and CDR2 are SQVTM and ANQGSEA. The CDR3 is 13 residues long. In DNA form, the CDR3 reads TGCAGCGTCCTGGGGGGGGCGGGCACTGAAGCTTTCTTT. Protein sequence: CSVLGGAGTEAFF.

The chain couples TRBV9 to TRBJ2-7; 9 bases align to TRBD2. The CDR3 covers 16 residues. Germline lookup yields CDR1 SGDLS and CDR2 YYNGEE. Germline trimming cut 2 bases from V and 4 bases from J; bases unmatched to any gene: 10. CDR3 nucleotides: TGTGCCAGCAGCGTTTCAGCTAGCGGGGCTTCGTACGAGCAGTACTTC. It encodes CASSVSASGASYEQYF.

The V and J genes are TRBV20-1 and TRBJ2-7; 7 bases align to TRBD1. Germline V gene lookup returns CDR1 DFQATT and CDR2 SNEGSKA (reference sequence). V shed 4 bases, J shed 0 bases, and the junction held 6 bases outside the gene matches. The CDR3 is made up of 14 amino acids. The CDR3 here is CSAKTGAYSYEQYF. The CDR3 DNA reads TGCAGTGCTAAAACAGGGGCCTACTCCTACGAGCAGTACTTC.

The rearrangement joins TRBV6-5 to TRBJ1-2; tentatively, D is TRBD1 (5 bases). The length of the CDR3 is 15 residues. Germline V gene sequence: CDR1 MNHEY, CDR2 SVGAGI. Trimming took off 4 bases at V and 4 bases at J, with 16 bases between the two ends. The CDR3 DNA is TGTGCCAGCAGTTCCTGGACAAACTCGATCTATGGCTACACCTTC. Translated: CASSSWTNSIYGYTF.

The V and J genes are TRBV7-9 and TRBJ2-7; 7 bases are shared with TRBD2. With V trimmed by 6 bases and J by 3 bases, 8 bases remained unmatched. This CDR3 comprises 14 residues. Germline V gene sequence: CDR1 SEHNR, CDR2 FQNEAQ (reference sequence). In DNA, the CDR3 is TGTGCCAGCAGTCCCGGGGAGGGGAACTACGAGCAGTACTTC. This codes for CASSPGEGNYEQYF.

V usage is TRBV29-1 and J usage is TRBJ2-6, with D maybe TRBD2 (7 bases). The length of the CDR3 is 15 residues. V lost 5 bases and J lost 1, with 12 bases in between. CDR1 SQVTM and CDR2 ANQGSEA come from the germline V gene. CDR3 region: CSVLGGASGANVLTF. The CDR3 DNA reads TGCAGCGTTTTGGGGGGGGCATCTGGGGCCAACGTCCTGACTTTC. Variable domain in full (rest from reference TRBV29-1 and TRBJ2-6): SAVISQKPSRDICQRGTSLTIQCQVDSQVTMMFWYRQQPGQSLTLIATANQGSEATYESGFVIDKFPISRPNLTFSTLTVSNMSPEDSSIYLCSVLGGASGANVLTFGAGSRLTVL.

This clonotype has ten or more counts. The chain employs TRBV5-1 and TRBJ2-1; 15 bases map to TRBD2. Trimming cost V 2 bases and J 7 bases; bases outside gene matches: 16. Germline assignment: CDR1 SGHRS and CDR2 YFSETQ. The CDR3 is 20 amino acids. CDR3 protein: CASSFNGLAGGRGHENEQFF. CDR3 DNA sequence: TGCGCCAGCAGCTTTAACGGACTAGCGGGGGGGCGGGGGCATGAGAATGAGCAGTTCTTC.